These 2 T cell receptor beta chains originate from one sample sequenced in a study of neurological immune-mediated disorders. One entry per CDR3 protein, called by TCRdb with MiXCR from the 5' RACE reads. This sample has roughly 52,000 distinct CDR3 sequences, with 3% to 4% found just once. The sample was CD4+ T cells from blood. These receptor sequences come from a woman in her 40s with multiple sclerosis.

This clonotype was seen at least ten times. The genes are TRBV20-1 and TRBJ2-3, with 11 bases fitting TRBD2. The V and J ends lost 6 bases and 2 bases, in that order; junction bases with no gene match: 7. The CDR3 loop spans 15 amino acids. CDR1 is DFQATT and CDR2 is SNEGSKA in the germline V gene (reference sequence). The CDR3 region has the DNA TGCAGTGCGTTACTAGCGGGGGCACTCACAGATACGCAGTATTTT. This gives the protein CSALLAGALTDTQYF.

This clonotype has a count of ten or more. The V call is TRBV7-2, the J call TRBJ2-1, with TRBD1 as a possible D gene (6 bases). The CDR3 runs to 15 residues. CDR1 is SGHTA and CDR2 is FQGNSA in the germline V gene. V lost 5 bases and J 4 bases, leaving 15 bases between the germline ends. The CDR3 here is CASSPTRGSYNEQFF. CDR3 in DNA: TGTGCCAGCAGCCCCACGAGGGGGTCTTACAATGAGCAGTTCTTC. The full variable domain, completed using reference TRBV7-2 and TRBJ2-1, is GAGVSQSPSNKVTEKGKDVELRCDPISGHTALYWYRQSLGQGLEFLIYFQGNSAPDKSGLPSDRFSAERTGGSVSTLTIQRTQQEDSAVYLCASSPTRGSYNEQFFGPGTRLTVL.